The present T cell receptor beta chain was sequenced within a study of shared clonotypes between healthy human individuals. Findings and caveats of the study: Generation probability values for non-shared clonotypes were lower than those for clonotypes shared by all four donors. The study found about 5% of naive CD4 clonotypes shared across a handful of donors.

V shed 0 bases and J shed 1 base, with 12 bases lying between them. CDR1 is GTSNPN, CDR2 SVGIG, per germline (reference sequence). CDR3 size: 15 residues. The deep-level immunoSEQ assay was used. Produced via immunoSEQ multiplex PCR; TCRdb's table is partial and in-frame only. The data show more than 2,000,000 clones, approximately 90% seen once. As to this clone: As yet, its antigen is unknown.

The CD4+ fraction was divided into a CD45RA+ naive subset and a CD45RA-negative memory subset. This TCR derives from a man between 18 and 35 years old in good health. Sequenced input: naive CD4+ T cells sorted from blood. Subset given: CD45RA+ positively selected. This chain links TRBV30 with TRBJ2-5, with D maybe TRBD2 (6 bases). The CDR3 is CAWSVQAGGQETQYF. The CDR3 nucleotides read TGTGCCTGGAGTGTACAGGCCGGGGGCCAAGAGACCCAGTACTTC.